A single sample is the source of the 8 T cell receptor beta chains below, sequenced in a study of radiotherapy plus CTLA-4 blockade in lung cancer. TCRdb's copy holds only in-frame clones and misses some; the assay was immunoSEQ multiplex PCR. This sample has some 94,000 clones, with around 80% found just once. The sequenced sample was peripheral blood, obtained from a patient treated with radiotherapy plus ipilimumab. The receptors originated from a human donor with non-small cell lung cancer that progressed on radiotherapy plus ipilimumab.

V is TRBV29-1 and J is TRBJ2-7; 12 bases map to TRBD1. J was trimmed by 4 bases and V by 4 bases; bases with no gene match: 5. The CDR3 is 14 residues long. Germline-derived CDR1 and CDR2 are SQVTM and ANQGSEA. CDR3 loop: CSVVPGQGAYEQYF. CDR3 in DNA: TGCAGCGTTGTCCCGGGACAGGGGGCTTACGAGCAGTACTTC.

This CDR3 reads CASSPLASEQFF. In DNA, the CDR3 is TGTGCCAGCAGCCCACTAGCAAGTGAGCAGTTCTTC. The rearrangement links TRBV7-2 to TRBJ2-1, with a possible D match to TRBD2 (6 bases). The ends were cut back, 5 bases at V and 9 bases at J, with 11 bases in the middle. There are 12 residues in the CDR3. Germline V lookup: CDR1 SGHTA, CDR2 FQGNSA.

CDR3 coding DNA: TGTGCCAGCAGTCTGGGACATGACTCTGGAAACACCATATATTTT. The encoded protein is CASSLGHDSGNTIYF. The chain is built from TRBV6-1 and TRBJ1-3; a weak D match, TRBD1 (6 bases). The ends were cut back, 5 bases at V and 0 bases at J, with 11 bases in the middle. The CDR3 length is 15 residues. CDR1 MNHNS and CDR2 SASEGT come from the germline V gene.

The CDR3: CSEGGAGCYEQYF. DNA for the CDR3: TGCAGCGAAGGGGGTGCCGGATGCTACGAGCAGTACTTC. The chain carries TRBV29-1 and TRBJ2-7; D perhaps matches TRBD1 (6 bases). Per germline, CDR1 SQVTM and CDR2 ANQGSEA. Between the trimmed V and J ends, which lost 7 bases and 3 bases, there was a span of 16 bases. This CDR3 is built from 13 residues.

The chain employs TRBV27 and TRBJ2-1, with 7 bases that match TRBD2. V dropped 2 bases and J dropped 11; count of bases not matched to a gene: 6. In germline, CDR1 is MNHEY, CDR2 SMNVEV (reference sequence). This CDR3 is built from 13 residues. As DNA, the CDR3 is TGTGCCAGCAGTTTAATTGGGGGAGGGCAGCAGTTCTTC. Translated, it gives CASSLIGGGQQFF.

This chain uses TRBV19 with TRBJ1-2; D unclear. CDR3 length: 13 amino acids. Trimming removed 1 base at V and 3 bases at J, with 6 bases between. The germline CDR1 and CDR2 sequences are LNHDA and SQIVND (reference sequence). The CDR3 is CASSIAVHYGYTF. As DNA, the CDR3 is TGTGCCAGTAGTATAGCAGTTCACTATGGCTACACCTTC.

This clone was counted once. The genes are TRBV4-2 and TRBJ2-7, with D possibly matching TRBD2 (5 bases). This CDR3 comprises 13 residues. Germline V gene lookup returns CDR1 LGHNA and CDR2 YNFKEQ. The ends were cut back, 6 bases at V and 0 bases at J, with 9 bases in the middle. The CDR3, as DNA: TGTGCCAGCAGGGACTTAGCCTCCTACGAGCAGTACTTC. Translating gives CASRDLASYEQYF.

Only one count was recorded for this clone. V gene TRBV7-9 combines with J gene TRBJ2-3; TRBD2 agrees at 14 bases. The CDR3 totals 15 residues. The germline CDR1 and CDR2 sequences are SEHNR and FQNEAQ (reference sequence). J gave up 4 bases and V 3 bases, and 0 bases lay outside the gene matches. The CDR3 is CASSLGLAGADTQYF. CDR3 in DNA: TGTGCCAGCAGCTTGGGACTAGCGGGAGCAGATACGCAGTATTTT.